This TCR beta chain is from a study of cytomegalovirus exposure and HLA in healthy donors. Study-wide background: From HLA-typed donors, an early data release held some 80 million unique TCRs. Notes on the study in general: Prior analysis indicated that the majority of TCR beta V segments exhibited productivity approximately 87% or approximately 30% of the time.

The CDR3 spans 15 residues. After removal of 1 base from V and 5 bases from J, the junction contained 3 bases not matched to a gene. CDR1 is SGHNT, CDR2 YENEEA, per germline. PCR employed 60 Vbeta and 13 Jbeta primers. Produced via immunoSEQ multiplex PCR; TCRdb's table is partial and in-frame only. The table records about 150,000 clones, around 80% of them present only once. A note on this clone: Its antigen is still unknown.

The clonotype was recovered from a man in his forties or fifties in good health and CMV-seronegative. The sequencing input was PBMCs. This chain joins TRBV11-3 and TRBJ2-1, with TRBD1 matching 9 bases. As DNA, the CDR3 is TGTGCCAGCAGCTTAGTGGGACAGGGAAACAATGAGCAGTTCTTC. Its protein is CASSLVGQGNNEQFF.